The next 29 T cell receptor beta chains were all read from a single sample in a study of shared clonotypes between healthy human individuals. TCRdb's copy holds only in-frame clones and misses some; the assay was immunoSEQ multiplex PCR. Altogether 2 million to 3 million clones are present, approximately 90% being singletons, with the ten largest covering under 0.15%. The sequenced sample consisted of naive CD4+ T cells sorted from blood. Described subset: CD45RA+ positively selected. The source is a man aged 18 to 30 in good health.

The rearrangement joins TRBV7-9 to TRBJ1-4; 10 nucleotides match TRBD1. The V gene end was trimmed by 5 bases and the J gene end by 10 bases; junction bases not matched to a gene: 10. The CDR3 covers 15 residues. In germline, CDR1 is SEHNR, CDR2 FQNEAQ (reference sequence). CDR3 DNA: TGTGCCAGCAGCCCCGGGACAGGGGTTACTGGAAAACTGTTTTTT. Protein sequence: CASSPGTGVTGKLFF.

To note about this clone: The sample has other DNA sequences that encode this CDR3 too. V is TRBV29-1 and J is TRBJ1-4; D call uncertain. The CDR3 contains 10 residues. V lost 4 bases and J 8 bases, leaving 5 bases between the germline ends. Germline assignment: CDR1 SQVTM and CDR2 ANQGSEA. The CDR3 region is CSVGDEKLFF. CDR3 DNA sequence: TGCAGCGTTGGTGACGAAAAACTGTTTTTT.

This sequence joins TRBV27 and TRBJ2-1; maybe TRBD1 (5 bases). Germline lookup yields CDR1 MNHEY and CDR2 SMNVEV (reference sequence). The CDR3 consists of 13 residues. V shed 2 bases and J shed 8 bases, with 10 bases lying between them. The chain's CDR3 is CASSLIRADEQFF. In DNA form, the CDR3 reads TGTGCCAGCAGTTTAATCAGGGCCGATGAGCAGTTCTTC.

On this clone itself: Other DNA sequences within the sample encode an identical CDR3. J is TRBJ2-1 and V is TRBV2, with 10 bases identical to TRBD2. CDR1 and CDR2 from the germline V gene are SNHLY and FYNNEI. The CDR3 totals 15 residues. With V trimmed by 4 bases and J by 4 bases, 4 bases remained unmatched. The CDR3 nucleotides are TGTGCCAGCAGTGGTCTAGCGGGAGCGTACAATGAGCAGTTCTTC. It encodes CASSGLAGAYNEQFF.

This clone was observed once. The chain combines TRBV29-1 with TRBJ1-1, with D unresolved. The CDR3 contains 11 residues. The germline CDR1 and CDR2 sequences are SQVTM and ANQGSEA. V lost 4 bases to trimming and J lost 8 bases, with 11 bases between them. The DNA of the CDR3 is TGCAGCGTTGTTCGGGAAAGAGAAGCTTTCTTT. Encoded protein: CSVVREREAFF.

V and J are TRBV27 and TRBJ2-5; D possibly corresponds to TRBD1 (5 bases). CDR3 length equals 15 residues. Germline assignment: CDR1 MNHEY and CDR2 SMNVEV (reference sequence). The V end was cut by 10 bases, the J end by 1 base, with 19 bases between. The CDR3, as DNA: TGTGCCATCGCCCAGGCAGGGCGAGTCCAAGAGACCCAGTACTTC. Encoded protein: CAIAQAGRVQETQYF.

The V gene is TRBV19, the J gene TRBJ1-2; D call uncertain. V was pared by 5 bases and J by 0 bases, with 7 bases between. Germline V CDR1 and CDR2: LNHDA, SQIVND (reference sequence). The CDR3 length is 13 residues. The chain's CDR3 is CASSRLANYGYTF. CDR3 DNA: TGTGCCAGTAGTCGGCTAGCTAACTATGGCTACACCTTC.

V and J are TRBV6-1 and TRBJ2-4; 7 nucleotides line up with TRBD1. V lost 7 bases to trimming and J lost 5 bases; unmatched junction nucleotides: 8. This CDR3 has 14 amino acids. Germline CDR1 MNHNS, CDR2 SASEGT. The CDR3: CASTTGDSENIQYF. The CDR3 nucleotides read TGTGCCAGCACCACCGGGGACAGCGAAAACATTCAGTACTTC.

The chain combines TRBV23-1 with TRBJ2-1; D may match TRBD1 or TRBD2 (5 bases each). TRBV23-1 is filed as an ORF, its function uncertain. There are 17 residues in the CDR3. V shed 7 bases and J shed 12 bases, with 31 bases lying between them. In DNA, the CDR3 is TGCGCCAGCACTTCCCGTGGGGGTGAGACGGGTATTAGTAGGCAGTTCTTC. Protein sequence: CASTSRGGETGISRQFF.

About this clone itself: Other DNA sequences from this sample encode an identical CDR3 as well. V usage is TRBV5-1 and J usage is TRBJ1-2; D unresolved. CDR3 length: 14 residues. From germline, CDR1 is SGHRS and CDR2 YFSETQ. V was cut by 0 bases and J by 4 bases, with 10 bases left in between. The CDR3 region is CASSLDGDLYGYTF. CDR3 coding DNA: TGCGCCAGCAGCTTGGACGGAGATCTCTATGGCTACACCTTC.

The chain has TRBV5-5 and TRBJ1-3; D gene unclear. Between the trimmed V and J ends, which lost 3 bases and 4 bases, there was a span of 17 bases. Germline V gene sequence: CDR1 SGHKS, CDR2 YYEKEE (reference sequence). This CDR3 comprises 16 residues. The CDR3 DNA follows: TGTGCCAGCAGCTCCAGTTGGGCGGCTGGAGGAAACACCATATATTTT. Protein sequence: CASSSSWAAGGNTIYF.

V gene TRBV5-1 combines with J gene TRBJ2-7, with a tentative D call TRBD1 (5 bases). Germline loops: CDR1 SGHRS, CDR2 YFSETQ. Trimming removed 1 base at V and 4 bases at J, with 9 bases between. This CDR3 spans 13 amino acids. The DNA for the CDR3 is TGCGCCAGCAGCTTGTTTGGGGCTTACGAGCAGTACTTC. As protein: CASSLFGAYEQYF.

V is TRBV5-4 and J is TRBJ2-2, with 8 bases identical to TRBD1. Germline values: CDR1 SGHNT, CDR2 YYREEE (reference sequence). Unmatched junction bases numbered 11, after V lost 0 bases and J lost 7 bases. The CDR3 runs to 17 residues. This CDR3 reads CASSLGGLDRVNGELFF. In DNA form, the CDR3 reads TGTGCCAGCAGCTTGGGGGGCCTGGACAGGGTTAACGGGGAGCTGTTTTTT.

J is TRBJ2-5 and V is TRBV6-6, with D perhaps matching TRBD2 (6 bases). The CDR3 spans 12 residues. V lost 8 bases to trimming and J lost 3 bases, with 10 bases between them. Germline CDR1 and CDR2: MNHNY and SVGAGI (reference sequence). The CDR3 DNA sequence: TGTGCCAGCCTGGGGGGTAAAGAGACCCAGTACTTC. Its translation: CASLGGKETQYF.

The chain couples TRBV5-4 to TRBJ2-5; D might be TRBD2 (6 bases). Germline values: CDR1 SGHNT, CDR2 YYREEE (reference sequence). Trimming cost V 3 bases and J 5 bases, with 14 bases left between them. The CDR3 consists of 14 residues. CDR3 bases: TGTGCCAGCAGCTCCGGGGGATCGGTCGAGACCCAGTACTTC. As protein: CASSSGGSVETQYF.

V and J are TRBV4-1 and TRBJ1-1, with 8 bases matching TRBD1. V shed 2 bases, J shed 4 bases, and the junction held 3 bases outside the gene matches. The germline V gene encodes CDR1 MGHRA and CDR2 YSYEKL. This CDR3 region has 14 residues. In DNA, the CDR3 is TGCGCCAGCAGCCAACAGGGGGCGGTCACTGAAGCTTTCTTT. This gives the protein CASSQQGAVTEAFF.

The chain has TRBV10-1 and TRBJ1-1, with TRBD1 identical over 8 bases. The CDR3 has 12 residues. V gave up 6 bases and J gave up 8 bases; unmatched junction bases: 5. Germline V CDR1 and CDR2: WNHNN, SYGVQD (reference sequence). CDR3 residues: CASRNGQGEAFF. CDR3 in DNA: TGCGCCAGCAGAAACGGACAGGGCGAAGCTTTCTTT.

This clone was detected once. The chain links TRBV6-1 to TRBJ2-7; D call uncertain. V was clipped by 7 bases and J by 0 bases, with 13 bases between them. Germline loops: CDR1 MNHNS, CDR2 SASEGT. The CDR3 covers 14 residues. CDR3: CASTRSWGSYEQYF. In DNA, the CDR3 is TGTGCCAGCACCCGTAGTTGGGGCTCCTACGAGCAGTACTTC.

This clone was observed many times. This rearrangement joins TRBV30 to TRBJ1-5, with D uncertain. Looked up from germline, CDR1 is GTSNPN and CDR2 is SVGIG (reference sequence). There are 13 residues in the CDR3. The V and J ends lost 1 base and 7 bases respectively, with 11 bases between them. For the CDR3, the DNA is TGTGCCTGGAGTGAGAAGGGTCTCCAGCCCCAGCATTTT. This translates into CAWSEKGLQPQHF.

This chain links TRBV7-9 with TRBJ2-1; unclear D gene. V shed 5 bases and J shed 5 bases, with 4 bases lying between them. Germline CDR1 is SEHNR and CDR2 is FQNEAQ (reference sequence). This CDR3 contains 11 residues. The CDR3 nucleotides read TGTGCCAGCAGCCGGGACAATGAGCAGTTCTTC. Translating gives CASSRDNEQFF.

The chain couples TRBV27 to TRBJ2-5; possible D gene TRBD1, 5 bases. The V gene lost 5 bases and the J gene lost 1 base, with 8 bases spanning the gap. This CDR3 comprises 13 residues. Germline values: CDR1 MNHEY, CDR2 SMNVEV (reference sequence). The CDR3 reads CASSRTFQETQYF. CDR3 DNA: TGTGCCAGCAGTCGGACATTCCAAGAGACCCAGTACTTC.

This clone appeared a single time. The CDR3 loop reads CATSSGPGTNEQFF. Here the CDR3 DNA reads TGCGCCACCTCTAGCGGGCCGGGTACCAATGAGCAGTTCTTC. The V call is TRBV5-1, the J call TRBJ2-1; TRBD2 matches at 8 bases. V shed 9 bases, J shed 6 bases, and the junction held 11 bases outside the gene matches. Germline-derived CDR1 and CDR2 are SGHRS and YFSETQ. CDR3 length: 14 residues. The variable domain in full, with the rest retrieved from reference TRBV5-1 and TRBJ2-1, is KAGVTQTPRYLIKTRGQQVTLSCSPISGHRSVSWYQQTPGQGLQFLFEYFSETQRNKGNFPGRFSGRQFSNSRSEMNVSTLELGDSALYLCATSSGPGTNEQFFGPGTRLTVL.

The DNA of the CDR3 is TGCGCCAGCAGTGAGAGGGGGGACAGGGGGCTGTACGAGCAGTACTTC. Translation: CASSERGDRGLYEQYF. V is TRBV10-2 and J is TRBJ2-7; 12 nucleotides agree with TRBD1. With 2 bases clipped from V and 4 bases from J, the junction kept 6 bases outside the gene matches. The CDR3 totals 16 residues. Looked up from germline, CDR1 is WSHSY and CDR2 is SAAADI.

The chain combines TRBV21-1 with TRBJ2-7; no check of the table's D call, TRBD2, against the DNA was made. TRBV21-1 is a recognized pseudogene. The CDR3 runs to 13 residues. CDR3 DNA: TGTGCCAGCAGCAAAGGGGCGGGGTGCGAGCAGTACTTC. Its protein product is CASSKGAGCEQYF.

Comments on this clone: Other DNA sequences in the sample encode the same CDR3. The chain couples TRBV18 to TRBJ2-7, with 7 bases matching TRBD2. J was trimmed by 0 bases and V by 3 bases; bases with no gene match: 5. Germline CDR1 and CDR2: KGHSH and LQKENI. The CDR3 is made up of 15 amino acids. The CDR3 protein is CASSPPGGSSYEQYF. Written as DNA, the CDR3 is TGTGCCAGCTCACCCCCCGGGGGGAGCTCCTACGAGCAGTACTTC.

This clone was counted between two and nine times. The chain couples TRBV5-1 to TRBJ1-6; 9 bases align to TRBD1. The V gene end was trimmed by 4 bases and the J gene end by 8 bases; junction bases not matched to a gene: 7. Germline V gene lookup returns CDR1 SGHRS and CDR2 YFSETQ. The CDR3 totals 15 residues. CDR3 sequence: CASSNSGTGYSPLHF. In nucleotides, the CDR3 is TGCGCCAGCAGCAACTCCGGGACAGGGTATTCACCCCTCCACTTT.

As regards this clone: This sample includes further DNA sequences coding for the same CDR3. The rearrangement uses TRBV5-1 and TRBJ2-2; D remains unclear. The CDR3 contains 14 residues. Germline CDR1 is SGHRS and CDR2 is YFSETQ. Trimming pared 0 bases from V and 2 bases from J, leaving 5 bases between. This chain's CDR3 is CASSLETNTGELFF. The CDR3 nucleotides read TGCGCCAGCAGCTTGGAAACTAACACCGGGGAGCTGTTTTTT.

This chain uses TRBV5-4 with TRBJ2-3; TRBD2 matches at 14 bases. Germline values: CDR1 SGHNT, CDR2 YYREEE (reference sequence). Losses at the gene ends were 4 bases for V and 4 bases for J; bases not matched to a gene: 5. The CDR3 is 16 amino acids. The CDR3 sequence: CASSHGTSGGSDTQYF. The CDR3 DNA is TGTGCCAGCAGCCATGGGACTAGCGGGGGTTCAGATACGCAGTATTTT.

The chain joins TRBV7-2 to TRBJ2-7; 7 bases line up with TRBD2. J lost 7 bases, V lost 0 bases, and 9 bases had no gene match. Germline assignment: CDR1 SGHTA and CDR2 FQGNSA. The CDR3 spans 15 residues. The CDR3 region is CASSLARGGSGEQYF. The CDR3 DNA sequence: TGTGCCAGCAGCTTAGCGCGGGGAGGGTCGGGGGAGCAGTACTTC.